This T cell receptor beta chain was recovered during a study of cytomegalovirus exposure and HLA in healthy donors. PCR involved 60 Vbeta and 13 Jbeta primers. Repertoires were generated with immunoSEQ multiplex PCR, while TCRdb's copy carries only in-frame clones and drops some. The profile shows 120,000 or so clones, about four fifths of them singletons. CDR3 size: 14 residues. Per germline, CDR1 MNHEY and CDR2 SVGAGI. J was trimmed by 11 bases and V by 6 bases; bases with no gene match: 9. General study points: An observed cluster of highly shared sequence variants was recorded as a likely sequencing artifact. A previous analysis found most TCR beta V segments productive roughly 87% or roughly 30% of the time.

Turning to this clone: Its antigen is unidentified.

The V call is TRBV6-5, the J call TRBJ1-6; 8 bases are a match to TRBD1. Sequenced sample: PBMCs. This receptor was taken from a woman in her thirties or forties in good health and CMV-seropositive. In DNA form, the CDR3 reads TGTGCCAGCAGCTTAGGACAGGGCACGGCACCCCTCCACTTT. Protein product: CASSLGQGTAPLHF.